This TCR beta chain emerged from a study of identical twins. Regarding the study as a whole: The study reached conclusions through statistical analysis that was cross-sectional, not following the same donors.

Trimming took off 4 bases at V and 0 bases at J, with 17 bases between the two ends. This CDR3 spans 17 amino acids. Per germline, CDR1 LGHNA and CDR2 YNFKEQ. TCRdb itself ran the 5' RACE reads through MiXCR, one entry per CDR3 protein. This sample has just under 650,000 distinct CDR3 sequences, with around 7.4% found just once. There are many counts of this clonotype. Its antigen is unknown. This same sample was also part of a study on yellow fever vaccine responses in identical twins.

The chain combines TRBV4-2 with TRBJ2-3; D may be TRBD2 (5 bases). The sequence derives from a woman under 30 in good health. The specimen sequenced was PBMCs. CDR3 in DNA: TGTGCCAGCAGCCCCCTCGCACCAGCGGATAGCACAGATACGCAGTATTTT. This codes for CASSPLAPADSTDTQYF.